The T cell receptor (beta chain) under discussion was sequenced for a study of CD4 T cells in lung cancer (dated by TCRdb to between 2018 and 2021). Study-wide context: The study screened blood T cells of NSCLC patients for responses to candidate mutation-encoded neoepitopes and isolated neoantigen-specific CD4+ T-cell clones and TCRs. Tumor and non-adjacent lung tissue came from a handful of patients undergoing curative-intent resections for stage I-III non-small cell lung cancer. Lung adenocarcinoma or squamous cell carcinoma was present in the resected patients, who were aged 60 to 69 at blood donation and were mostly former smokers. Before blood donation, patients had received treatments including platinum chemotherapy, and some received nivolumab or pembrolizumab. Deep sequencing of TCRB was used to follow the frequency of neoantigen-specific clonotypes in tumor resections, non-adjacent lung and cultured T-cell products.

Results the study describes overall, beyond this receptor: Some blood-derived responses might be explained by in vitro priming of naive T cells or cross-reactivity rather than by memory responses to the cancer.

According to the germline V gene, CDR1 reads SGDLS and CDR2 reads YYNGEE. Inclusive of the bounding cysteine and phenylalanine, the CDR3 is 19 residues long. Just CDR3 DNA is preserved here, 57 bases in frame from base 1. Germline trimming amounts to 4 bases on V and 3 bases on J, with 20 as the count of junction bases outside the gene matches. The library was made by the immunoSEQ multiplex PCR assay. Qiagen DNeasy or QIAamp micro DNA kits were used to isolate DNA, and the Adaptive Biotechnology human TCRB sequencing kit was used to sequence TCRB. TCRB libraries were sequenced on an Illumina MiSeq. Per the original workflow: TCRB sequence data were analyzed using the kit provider's software, and tumor enrichment of clonotype templates was assessed with Fisher's exact test. Here the immuneACCESS table is served through TCRdb, limited to in-frame sequences with V and J called. Missing clones are a known gap in these copies; in checked studies unresolved V genes cover under half, and the rest lacks a known reason. That table gives V, J and clone size, and the DNA gave D and trimming. Counted in this sample were 10,000 to 11,000 clones; around 66% of them appeared once. The ten most abundant clones make up roughly 14% of the sample.

A note on this clone: Its antigen is not yet known. No quality values exist for individual bases; no much larger clone is one base distant.

Non-adjacent lung tissue was collected from the same resection as far from the malignant lesion as possible, at a distance of at least 3 cm. Sequenced sample: normal lung tissue taken away from the tumor. The receptor's source is a man between 60 and 75 years old with non-small cell lung cancer. The V gene is TRBV9 and the J gene is TRBJ2-3; 7 bases in between match TRBD2. The CDR3 sequence is CASSPRIRQGGRGTDTQYF. In nucleotides, the sequence is TGTGCCAGCAGCCCCCGCATTCGCCAGGGCGGGAGAGGTACAGATACGCAGTATTTT. Beyond the CDR3, the reference TRBV9 and TRBJ2-3 genes provide the residues; the full variable domain reads: DSGVTQTPKHLITATGQRVTLRCSPRSGDLSVYWYQQSLDQGLQFLIQYYNGEERAKGNILERFSAQQFPDLHSELNLSSLELGDSALYFCASSPRIRQGGRGTDTQYFGPGTRLTVL.